Below, 18 T cell receptor beta chains from the same sample are listed, as sequenced in a study of shared clonotypes between healthy human individuals. TCRdb keeps only in-frame clones here, not all; method: immunoSEQ multiplex PCR. The profile covers about 1.1 million clones, with 70% to 80% appearing a single time and approximately 0.56% taken by the ten largest. The specimen sequenced was memory CD4+ T cells from PBMCs. Noted subset: CD45RA-negative fraction. Receptors originate from a man younger than 35 in good health. Some clones in this sample may be carry-over from other donors' samples.

Here the CDR3 reads CASSLQGGRNTEAFF. In nucleotides, the CDR3 is TGCGCCAGCAGCTTGCAAGGGGGCCGGAACACTGAAGCTTTCTTT. V usage is TRBV5-1 and J usage is TRBJ1-1; 7 bases are shared with TRBD1. The germline V gene has CDR1 SGHRS and CDR2 YFSETQ. The CDR3 covers 15 residues. Trimming at V came to 1 base and at J to 1 base, leaving 4 bases not matched to a gene.

The chain is built from TRBV28 and TRBJ1-2; the D is unclear. With 1 base removed from V and 8 bases from J, the gap between germline ends came to 11 bases. In germline, CDR1 is MDHEN, CDR2 SYDVKM. This CDR3 region has 13 residues. In DNA form, the CDR3 reads TGTGCCAGCAGTTTATCCGGAAGGGTGGGCTACACCTTC. It encodes CASSLSGRVGYTF.

The V call is TRBV4-1, the J call TRBJ2-5; D gene ambiguous. The CDR3 extends over 14 amino acids. In germline, CDR1 is MGHRA, CDR2 YSYEKL. The V gene lost 1 base and the J gene lost 2 bases, with 8 bases spanning the gap. This CDR3 reads CASSQGRVQETQYF. CDR3 nucleotide sequence: TGCGCCAGCAGCCAAGGGAGAGTACAAGAGACCCAGTACTTC.

The chain has TRBV5-6 and TRBJ2-3; D is possibly TRBD2 (6 bases). With 4 bases removed from V and 3 bases from J, the gap between germline ends came to 15 bases. CDR1 SGHDT and CDR2 YYEEEE come from the germline V gene. CDR3 length: 15 residues. The CDR3 DNA sequence: TGTGCCAGCAGCACCAATACGGGGGTTACAGATACGCAGTATTTT. Amino acids: CASSTNTGVTDTQYF.

The chain recombines TRBV18 with TRBJ2-3, with D perhaps assigned TRBD1 or TRBD2 (5 bases each). The germline V gene has CDR1 KGHSH and CDR2 LQKENI. The length of the CDR3 is 17 residues. The germline V and J ends were trimmed by 1 base and 2 bases, with 16 bases remaining between them. The CDR3 reads CASSPLPSGPNTDTQYF. In nucleotides, the CDR3 is TGTGCCAGCTCACCACTCCCATCGGGACCGAACACAGATACGCAGTATTTT.

This clone was detected only a few times. This rearrangement joins TRBV11-3 to TRBJ2-2; no firm D call. CDR1 SGHNT and CDR2 YENEEA come from the germline V gene. The CDR3 consists of 13 residues. The V and J ends lost 2 bases and 6 bases respectively, with 7 bases between them. The CDR3 loop reads CASSLISAGELFF. The CDR3 region has the DNA TGTGCCAGCAGCTTAATCTCTGCCGGGGAGCTGTTTTTT.

The V and J genes are TRBV11-2 and TRBJ2-7, with 9 bases lining up with TRBD1. The CDR3 consists of 15 residues. Germline loops: CDR1 SGHAT, CDR2 FQNNGV. The V gene end was trimmed by 5 bases and the J gene end by 6 bases; junction bases not matched to a gene: 11. CDR3: CASSNDRDRVPEQYF. DNA of the CDR3: TGTGCCAGCAGCAACGATCGGGACAGGGTGCCCGAGCAGTACTTC.

To note about this clone: The same CDR3 arises from other DNA sequences in this sample as well. The chain joins TRBV4-1 to TRBJ1-3; D not resolved. Per the germline V gene, CDR1 is MGHRA and CDR2 is YSYEKL. V was clipped by 0 bases and J by 0 bases, with 9 bases between them. CDR3 size: 16 residues. Here the CDR3 reads CASSQDPALSGNTIYF. CDR3 bases: TGCGCCAGCAGCCAAGACCCCGCCCTCTCTGGAAACACCATATATTTT.

The chain joins TRBV5-6 to TRBJ2-5; 14 bases are shared with TRBD2. J was trimmed by 4 bases and V by 4 bases; bases with no gene match: 6. Germline V lookup: CDR1 SGHDT, CDR2 YYEEEE. The CDR3 covers 16 residues. The CDR3 DNA reads as TGTGCCAGCAGCCCCGGGACTAGCGGGAGTGGAGAGACCCAGTACTTC. Its protein product is CASSPGTSGSGETQYF.

This chain uses TRBV18 with TRBJ2-7; a weak D match, TRBD1 (6 bases). The V gene lost 6 bases and the J gene lost 1 base, with 13 bases spanning the gap. This CDR3 is 14 amino acids long. Germline CDR1 KGHSH, CDR2 LQKENI. The CDR3 DNA is TGTGCCAGCTCGGGTTTGCAGGGGTCCTACGAGCAGTACTTC. Its translation: CASSGLQGSYEQYF.

V and J are TRBV11-2 and TRBJ2-7; D unclear. Germline assignment: CDR1 SGHAT and CDR2 FQNNGV. Trimming cost V 0 bases and J 0 bases, with 12 bases left between them. This CDR3 spans 16 amino acids. CDR3: CASSLDTGLFSYEQYF. The CDR3, as DNA: TGTGCCAGCAGCTTAGATACTGGATTATTCTCCTACGAGCAGTACTTC.

J is TRBJ2-5 and V is TRBV7-2; 14 bases are shared with TRBD2. The V segment lost 1 base and the J segment 5 bases; nucleotides outside the gene matches: 12. In germline, CDR1 is SGHTA, CDR2 FQGNSA. The CDR3 totals 19 residues. The CDR3 DNA reads as TGTGCCAGCAGCTTAGTGGGACTAGCGGGAGCCGGGAATCGGGAGACCCAGTACTTC. This gives the protein CASSLVGLAGAGNRETQYF.

The sample holds one count of this clone. V and J are TRBV6-1 and TRBJ2-1, with a possible D match to TRBD2 (5 bases). V lost 7 bases and J 8 bases, leaving 12 bases between the germline ends. The CDR3 consists of 12 residues. Germline CDR1 reads MNHNS; CDR2 reads SASEGT. The CDR3 is CASMTISYEQFF. The CDR3, as DNA: TGTGCCAGCATGACTATCAGCTATGAGCAGTTCTTC.

This clone was detected only once. The gene calls are TRBV27 and TRBJ2-7; 7 nucleotides agree with TRBD2. V was pared by 1 base and J by 6 bases, with 9 bases of the junction left unmatched. The CDR3 contains 15 residues. Germline assignment: CDR1 MNHEY and CDR2 SMNVEV (reference sequence). The CDR3 loop reads CASSLFGGSGLEQYF. CDR3 nucleotide sequence: TGTGCCAGCAGTTTATTTGGCGGGAGTGGCCTCGAGCAGTACTTC.

In DNA form, the CDR3 reads TGTGCCAGCAGCGATCTCGACCGGGAAGCTTTCTTT. This codes for CASSDLDREAFF. The chain employs TRBV7-3 and TRBJ1-1; D gene uncertain. Trimming left V 5 bases short and J 8 bases short, with 12 bases between. Germline V gene data show CDR1 as SGHTA and CDR2 as FQGTGA. This CDR3 comprises 12 residues.

There are a few counts of this clone. This sample also contains other DNA sequences that code for the same CDR3. This chain uses TRBV5-1 with TRBJ2-7, with D unresolved. Germline V gene sequence: CDR1 SGHRS, CDR2 YFSETQ. The CDR3 contains 12 residues. The V gene lost 2 bases and the J gene lost 0 bases, with 3 bases spanning the gap. The CDR3 loop reads CASSLSSYEQYF. The DNA of the CDR3 is TGCGCCAGCAGCTTAAGCTCCTACGAGCAGTACTTC.

The sample holds a few counts of this clone. The chain recombines TRBV7-2 with TRBJ2-2, with 9 positions matching TRBD2. Germline values: CDR1 SGHTA, CDR2 FQGNSA. With V trimmed by 5 bases and J by 6 bases, 13 bases remained unmatched. CDR3 size: 17 residues. The CDR3 sequence: CASSPIAGVGRAGELFF. Written as DNA, the CDR3 is TGTGCCAGCAGCCCAATAGCGGGAGTCGGTAGGGCCGGGGAGCTGTTTTTT.

This clone has only a few counts. The chain joins TRBV10-3 to TRBJ2-7; 8 bases match TRBD1. Germline V lookup: CDR1 ENHRY, CDR2 SYGVKD. Trimming took 4 bases from V and 2 from J; bases not matched to a gene: 4. CDR3 length equals 14 residues. The CDR3 spells CAISGEQGAYEQYF. For the CDR3, the DNA is TGTGCCATCAGTGGGGAACAGGGGGCCTACGAGCAGTACTTC.